Below, one T cell receptor (beta chain) is given with its context. Its antigen is currently unknown. This sample is drawn from a study of intratumoral heterogeneity in liver cancer. Regarding the study as a whole: Overall T cell clonality did not differ significantly between tumor regions.

Germline V gene sequence: CDR1 SGHRS, CDR2 YFSETQ. There are 12 residues in the CDR3. The V gene lost 0 bases and the J gene lost 3 bases, with 2 bases spanning the gap. Some clones are missing from TCRdb's copy, which holds only in-frame ones; the method was immunoSEQ multiplex PCR. Among 6,000 to 7,000 clones listed, about 50% were seen once. Tumour samples came from separate, distinct regions of the hepatocellular carcinoma nodule. Sequenced here: tumor tissue, sampled before any cancer treatment. The receptor's source is a man between 65 and 85 years old with hepatocellular carcinoma. The V gene is TRBV5-1, the J gene TRBJ2-3; D ambiguous. CDR3 sequence: CASSLVTDTQYF. The CDR3 region has the DNA TGCGCCAGCAGCTTGGTTACAGATACGCAGTATTTT.